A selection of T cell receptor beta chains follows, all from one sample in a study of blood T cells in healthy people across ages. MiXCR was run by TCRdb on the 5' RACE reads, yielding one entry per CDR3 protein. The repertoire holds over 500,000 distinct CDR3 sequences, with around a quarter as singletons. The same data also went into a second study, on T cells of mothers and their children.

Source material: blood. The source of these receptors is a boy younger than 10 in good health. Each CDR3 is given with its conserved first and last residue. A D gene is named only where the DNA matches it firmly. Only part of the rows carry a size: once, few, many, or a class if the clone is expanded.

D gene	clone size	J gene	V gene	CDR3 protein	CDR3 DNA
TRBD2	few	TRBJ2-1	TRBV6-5	CASSPPTSGRAHNEQFF	TGTGCCAGTTCTCCGCCGACTAGCGGGAGGGCACACAATGAGCAGTTCTTC
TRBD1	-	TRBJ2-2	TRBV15	CATGTGETGELFF	TGTGCCACCGGCACAGGGGAAACCGGGGAGCTGTTTTTT
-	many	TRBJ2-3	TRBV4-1	CASSQEGVDTQYF	TGCGCCAGCAGCCAAGAAGGGGTAGATACGCAGTATTTT
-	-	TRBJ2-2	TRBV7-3	CASSRDRTGELFF	TGTGCCAGCAGCCGGGACCGCACCGGGGAGCTGTTTTTT
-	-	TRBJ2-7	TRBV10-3	CAISVGLASSYEQYF	TGTGCCATCAGTGTAGGGCTAGCGAGCTCCTACGAGCAGTACTTC
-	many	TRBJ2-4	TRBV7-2	CASSLVGLVPVVGNIQYF	TGTGCCAGCAGCTTAGTGGGATTAGTCCCCGTGGTGGGAAACATTCAGTACTTC
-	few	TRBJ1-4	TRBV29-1	CSGQTATNEKLFF	TGCAGTGGTCAGACTGCAACTAATGAAAAACTGTTTTTT
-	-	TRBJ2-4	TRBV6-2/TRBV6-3	CASSYSGGGGGAIQYF	TGTGCCAGCAGTTACTCCGGGGGCGGGGGCGGAGCCATTCAGTACTTC
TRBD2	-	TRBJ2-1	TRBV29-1	CSAGGGYNEQFF	TGCAGCGCGGGGGGTGGGTACAATGAGCAGTTCTTC
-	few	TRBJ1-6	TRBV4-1	CASSQGVLVNSPLHF	TGCGCCAGCAGCCAAGGAGTACTGGTCAATTCACCCCTCCACTTT
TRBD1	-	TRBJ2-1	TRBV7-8	CASSLAGGPQDEQFF	TGTGCCAGCAGCTTAGCAGGGGGCCCTCAGGATGAGCAGTTCTTC
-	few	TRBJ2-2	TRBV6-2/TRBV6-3	CASSLVSGLNTGELFF	TGTGCCAGCAGCCTCGTGAGCGGATTAAACACCGGGGAGCTGTTTTTT
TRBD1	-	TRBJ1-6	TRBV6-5	CASSWGDSNNSPLHF	TGTGCCAGCAGTTGGGGGGACAGTAATAATTCACCCCTCCACTTT
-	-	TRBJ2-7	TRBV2	CASSVESTYEQYF	TGTGCCAGCAGTGTGGAGAGTACCTACGAGCAGTACTTC
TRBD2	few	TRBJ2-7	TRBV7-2	CASSRSGGIYEQYF	TGTGCCAGCAGCCGTAGCGGGGGAATTTACGAGCAGTACTTC
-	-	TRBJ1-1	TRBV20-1	CSAPRDYTEAFF	TGCAGTGCTCCCCGGGACTACACTGAAGCTTTCTTT
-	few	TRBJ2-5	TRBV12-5	CASGSAVTETQYF	TGTGCTAGTGGTTCTGCCGTGACAGAGACCCAGTACTTC
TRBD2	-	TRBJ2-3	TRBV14	CASRPASGSPDTQYF	TGTGCCAGCAGACCGGCTAGCGGGAGTCCAGATACGCAGTATTTT
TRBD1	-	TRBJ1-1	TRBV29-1	CSAGQVLNTEAFF	TGCAGCGCTGGACAGGTGTTGAACACTGAAGCTTTCTTT